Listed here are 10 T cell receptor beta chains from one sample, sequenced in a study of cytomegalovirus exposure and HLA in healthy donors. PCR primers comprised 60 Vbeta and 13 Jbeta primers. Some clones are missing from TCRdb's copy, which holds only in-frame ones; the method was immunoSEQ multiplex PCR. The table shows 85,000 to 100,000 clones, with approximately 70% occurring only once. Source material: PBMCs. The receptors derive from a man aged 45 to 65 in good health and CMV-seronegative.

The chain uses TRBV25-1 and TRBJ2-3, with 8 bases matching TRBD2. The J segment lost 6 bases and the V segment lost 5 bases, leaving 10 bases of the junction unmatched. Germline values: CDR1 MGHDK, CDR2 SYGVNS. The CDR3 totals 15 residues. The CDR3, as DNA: TGTGCCAGCAGTACGGGGGGGGCGGGTTTGGATACGCAGTATTTT. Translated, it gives CASSTGGAGLDTQYF.

The CDR3 sequence is CAWSDQGYGELFF. The CDR3 DNA follows: TGTGCCTGGAGTGATCAGGGGTACGGGGAGCTGTTTTTT. This rearrangement joins TRBV30 to TRBJ2-2, with D possibly matching TRBD1 (6 bases). Per germline, CDR1 GTSNPN and CDR2 SVGIG (reference sequence). This CDR3 spans 13 amino acids. V was cut by 1 base and J by 7 bases, with 10 bases left in between.

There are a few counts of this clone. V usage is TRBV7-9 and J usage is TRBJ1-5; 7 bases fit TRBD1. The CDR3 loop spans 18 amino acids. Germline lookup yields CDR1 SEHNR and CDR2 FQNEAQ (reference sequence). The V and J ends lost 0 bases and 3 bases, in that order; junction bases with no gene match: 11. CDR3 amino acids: CASSLAPPGRGVNQPQHF. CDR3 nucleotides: TGTGCCAGCAGCTTAGCCCCGCCGGGCAGGGGGGTCAATCAGCCCCAGCATTTT.

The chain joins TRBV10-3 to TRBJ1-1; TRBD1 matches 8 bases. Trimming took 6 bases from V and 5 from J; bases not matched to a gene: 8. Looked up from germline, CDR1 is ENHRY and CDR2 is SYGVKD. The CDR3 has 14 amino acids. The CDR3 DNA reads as TGTGCCATCAGGACCACACAGGGGGGGACTGAAGCTTTCTTT. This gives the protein CAIRTTQGGTEAFF.

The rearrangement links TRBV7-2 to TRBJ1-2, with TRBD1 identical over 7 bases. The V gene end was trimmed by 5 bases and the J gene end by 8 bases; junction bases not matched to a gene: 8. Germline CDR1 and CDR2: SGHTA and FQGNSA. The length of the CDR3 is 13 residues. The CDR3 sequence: CASSPNRGSGYTF. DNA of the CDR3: TGTGCCAGCAGCCCCAACAGGGGATCCGGCTACACCTTC.

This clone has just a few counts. DNA of the CDR3: TGTGCCAGCAGCCTACCCATGTCGGGGGTATATGGCTACACCTTC. This codes for CASSLPMSGVYGYTF. This rearrangement joins TRBV28 to TRBJ1-2; tentative D call: TRBD1 (5 bases). The CDR3 contains 15 residues. The ends were cut back, 6 bases at V and 5 bases at J, with 19 bases in the middle. Germline CDR1 is MDHEN and CDR2 is SYDVKM.

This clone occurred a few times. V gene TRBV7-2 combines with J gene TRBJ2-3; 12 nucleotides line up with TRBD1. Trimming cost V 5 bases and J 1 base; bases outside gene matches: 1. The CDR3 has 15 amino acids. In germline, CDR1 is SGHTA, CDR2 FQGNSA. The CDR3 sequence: CASSRDRGRTDTQYF. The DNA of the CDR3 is TGTGCCAGCAGCCGGGACAGGGGGCGCACAGATACGCAGTATTTT.

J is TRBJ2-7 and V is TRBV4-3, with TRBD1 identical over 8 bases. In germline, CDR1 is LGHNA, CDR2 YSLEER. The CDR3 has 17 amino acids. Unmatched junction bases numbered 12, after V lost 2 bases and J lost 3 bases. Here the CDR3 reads CASSQRWGQVYNYEQYF. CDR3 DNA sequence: TGCGCCAGCAGCCAACGCTGGGGACAGGTTTATAACTACGAGCAGTACTTC.

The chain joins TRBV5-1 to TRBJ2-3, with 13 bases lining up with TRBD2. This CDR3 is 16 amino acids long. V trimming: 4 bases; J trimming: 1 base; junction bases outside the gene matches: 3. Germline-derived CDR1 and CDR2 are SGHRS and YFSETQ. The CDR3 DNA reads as TGCGCCAGCAGCCCGGGACTAGCGGGGCGCACAGATACGCAGTATTTT. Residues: CASSPGLAGRTDTQYF. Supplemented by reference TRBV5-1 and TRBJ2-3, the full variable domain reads KAGVTQTPRYLIKTRGQQVTLSCSPISGHRSVSWYQQTPGQGLQFLFEYFSETQRNKGNFPGRFSGRQFSNSRSEMNVSTLELGDSALYLCASSPGLAGRTDTQYFGPGTRLTVL.

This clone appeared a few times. In nucleotides, the CDR3 is TGTGCCAGCAGTGAGTCTCCTAGCGGGGGGGCGGAGACCCAGTACTTC. This codes for CASSESPSGGAETQYF. This sequence joins TRBV2 and TRBJ2-5, with 12 positions matching TRBD2. There are 16 residues in the CDR3. Trimming took 3 bases from V and 5 from J; bases not matched to a gene: 7. Per germline, CDR1 SNHLY and CDR2 FYNNEI. Combining the CDR3 with reference TRBV2 and TRBJ2-5 gives the whole variable domain EPEVTQTPSHQVTQMGQEVILRCVPISNHLYFYWYRQILGQKVEFLVSFYNNEISEKSEIFDDQFSVERPDGSNFTLKIRSTKLEDSAMYFCASSESPSGGAETQYFGPGTRLLVL.